Sequencing of this T cell receptor (beta chain) was carried out in a study of shared clonotypes between healthy human individuals. Study-level results: Clonotype sharing across a few donors was observed for 5% to 6.5% of naive CD4 clonotypes. It was the few donors that limited the genetic and exposure-history diversity represented.

The assay ran at deep level. For every subset, genomic DNA was evenly distributed across several immunoSEQ plates. Sequenced by immunoSEQ multiplex PCR; TCRdb stores in-frame clones only, minus some. The sample carries some 2 million clones, about 95% recorded once. Worth noting for this clone: The antigen is unknown. The sample contains more than one DNA sequence encoding this CDR3.

Germline loops: CDR1 GTSNPN, CDR2 SVGIG (reference sequence). The CDR3 is 15 amino acids. The V gene end was trimmed by 0 bases and the J gene end by 2 bases; junction bases not matched to a gene: 2. CD45RO-negative cells were positively selected for CCR7, leaving out terminally differentiated effector memory CD45RA+ cells. This chain uses TRBV30 with TRBJ2-1, with 9 bases matching TRBD2. The TCR sequence derives from a man aged 18-30 years in good health. The sample comprised naive CD8+ T cells sorted from blood. CDR3 residues: CAWSVAGGPYNEQFF. The DNA for the CDR3 is TGTGCCTGGAGTGTAGCGGGAGGTCCCTACAATGAGCAGTTCTTC.